This is a list of T cell receptor beta chains from one sample in a study of cytomegalovirus exposure and HLA in healthy donors. TCRdb keeps only in-frame clones here, not all; method: immunoSEQ multiplex PCR. The table lists about 150,000 clones, just under 70% of them singletons. Sequenced sample: PBMCs. The receptors shown here come from a man aged 55 to 69 in good health and CMV-seronegative. CDR3s include the opening cysteine and the closing phenylalanine or tryptophan. The D gene is left open where the match is weak. Clone size is shown for a subset of rows, as once, few, many or a class of expanded clone.

d_call,j_call,clone_size,v_call,cdr3_nt,cdr3_aa
NA,TRBJ1-1,NA,TRBV10-2,TGCGCCAGCAGTGAGTCCACCCGAGGAAACACTGAAGCTTTCTTT,CASSESTRGNTEAFF
TRBD1,TRBJ1-2,NA,TRBV2,TGTGCCAGCAGCCACGGACAGGGGGGGATCTATGGCTACACCTTC,CASSHGQGGIYGYTF
TRBD2,TRBJ2-5,NA,TRBV7-2,TGTGCCAGCAGCCGGGACTATCAAGAGACCCAGTACTTC,CASSRDYQETQYF
TRBD1,TRBJ2-7,NA,TRBV6-5,TGTGCCAGCAGCCTGGACAGGGGATTCGACTACGAGCAGTACTTC,CASSLDRGFDYEQYF
TRBD2,TRBJ2-5,NA,TRBV29-1,TGCAGCCTTCCGGGACTAGCGGGAGAGGTAGAGACCCAGTACTTC,CSLPGLAGEVETQYF
TRBD1,TRBJ2-7,NA,TRBV6-5,TGTGCCAGCAGCCCCCAGGGGGCCAGATACTACGAGCAGTACTTC,CASSPQGARYYEQYF
TRBD1,TRBJ1-1,few,TRBV28,TGTGCCAGCAGACCAAGGTGGACAGGGAAGAACACTGAAGCTTTCTTT,CASRPRWTGKNTEAFF
TRBD1,TRBJ1-1,NA,TRBV7-9,TGTTCCAGCAGCCCTATAGGTAGGGGACAGGTGAACACTGAAGCTTTCTTT,CSSSPIGRGQVNTEAFF
TRBD1,TRBJ2-7,NA,TRBV5-4,TGTGCCAGCAGCCGGGACAGGGGCGGCGAGCAGTACTTC,CASSRDRGGEQYF
TRBD1,TRBJ2-2,NA,TRBV28,TGTGCCAGCAGTTTCGGAAGGGACAGGGGTTTCACCGGGGAGCTGTTTTTT,CASSFGRDRGFTGELFF
NA,TRBJ1-6,NA,TRBV27,TGTGCCAGCAGTTTATCGAACGCGCTTAGCTCCTATAATTCACCCCTCCACTTT,CASSLSNALSSYNSPLHF
TRBD1,TRBJ2-1,NA,TRBV25-1,TGTGCCAGCAGTGAACCTCCGGGACAGGGTGAAAATGAGCAGTTCTTC,CASSEPPGQGENEQFF
TRBD1,TRBJ2-1,NA,TRBV28,TGTGCCAGCAGTTTTTCGGACAGGGGATACAATGAGCAGTTCTTC,CASSFSDRGYNEQFF
TRBD1,TRBJ2-7,NA,TRBV7-9,TGTGCCAGCAGCTCCCTTCTTGCCTACAGGGGGAGCTCCTACGAGCAGTACTTC,CASSSLLAYRGSSYEQYF
NA,TRBJ1-1,medium-sized,TRBV5-1,TGCGCCAGCAGCTACCTTGGGCTGAGATTGAACACTGAAGCTTTCTTT,CASSYLGLRLNTEAFF
NA,TRBJ2-4,few,TRBV19,TGTGCCAGCACGGACATAGCCAAAAACATTCAGTACTTC,CASTDIAKNIQYF
NA,TRBJ2-6,few,TRBV5-4,TGTGCCAGCAGCTGGAGGGGGGGAACATCCTCTGGGGCCAACGTCCTGACTTTC,CASSWRGGTSSGANVLTF
NA,TRBJ1-4,NA,TRBV29-1,TGCAGCGTTGAAGGGGGCTTCAAGGAGAATGAAAAACTGTTTTTT,CSVEGGFKENEKLFF
TRBD1,TRBJ2-3,NA,TRBV10-1,TGCGCCAGCGGGGGACAGGGGGCATCAGATACGCAGTATTTT,CASGGQGASDTQYF
TRBD1,TRBJ2-7,few,TRBV29-1,TGCAGCGTTGAAGGCGGACAGGGGACCTACGAGCAGTACTTC,CSVEGGQGTYEQYF